The entry that follows covers one T cell receptor (beta chain) sequence. Its antigen is as yet unknown. This sample is drawn from a study of cytomegalovirus exposure and HLA in healthy donors. Findings and limits, study-wide: A few chains tied to CMV proved CMV antigen-specific in vitro.

Researchers ran the PCR with 60 Vbeta and 13 Jbeta primers. Libraries were prepared by immunoSEQ multiplex PCR; TCRdb keeps only in-frame clonotypes and omits some of them. The profile shows 160,000 or so clones, 86% of them singletons. This CDR3 contains 13 residues. V was pared by 3 bases and J by 4 bases, with 3 bases of the junction left unmatched. The germline gives CDR1 ENHRY, CDR2 SYGVKD. The V and J genes are TRBV10-3 and TRBJ2-7; 7 bases are a match to TRBD1. The sequence was obtained from a woman aged 18-29 years in good health and CMV-seronegative. Material: PBMCs. This CDR3 reads CAISDGTAYEQYF. The CDR3 coding sequence is TGTGCCATCAGTGACGGGACAGCTTACGAGCAGTACTTC.